This TCR beta chain was sequenced during a study of Tregs in tolerant kidney transplant recipients. Overall study: Recipients received nonmyeloablative bone marrow transplants from related graft donors, with transient mixed chimerism.

Points from the study as a whole: The most relevant donor-specific Treg TCRbeta repertoire apparently came from expansion with activated donor B cells.

The method was immunoSEQ multiplex PCR; TCRdb's version includes in-frame clones alone and lacks a portion of them. The sample records about 110,000 clones, almost 90% being singletons. Unstimulated Tregs (CD4+CD25+CD127-) and CD4+CD25- non-Tregs were sorted from PBMCs. Details on this clone: As yet, its antigen is unknown.

The clonotype was recovered from a human donor who received a combined kidney and bone marrow transplant. Source: CD4+ T cells from blood, taken before the transplant.

The CDR3 DNA follows: TGTGCCAGCACCTTACTACCGGGACAGGGGAACAATCAGCCCCAGCATTTT. Its translation is CASTLLPGQGNNQPQHF. The chain carries TRBV28 and TRBJ1-5, with 10 nucleotides matching TRBD1. The V segment lost 7 bases and the J segment 3 bases; nucleotides outside the gene matches: 12. This CDR3 is 17 amino acids long. Germline CDR1 and CDR2: MDHEN and SYDVKM.